Below, 27 T cell receptor beta chains from the same sample are listed, as sequenced in a study of Graves' ophthalmopathy and Graves' hyperthyroidism. RNA transcripts served as template for amplifying TCR beta CDR3 sequences. RT-PCR in the first round used HTBI primers; a second-round multiplex PCR followed. TCRdb reprocessed the multiplex PCR reads with MiXCR, giving one entry per CDR3 protein. The data contain about 740,000 distinct CDR3 sequences, about 44% of them singletons. The sequenced sample was peripheral blood. The origin of the receptors is an adult man with Graves' ophthalmopathy.

The genes are TRBV19 and TRBJ1-5; possible D gene TRBD1, 5 bases. Germline CDR1 reads LNHDA; CDR2 reads SQIVND (reference sequence). Trimming took off 4 bases at V and 4 bases at J, with 17 bases between the two ends. The CDR3 runs 16 residues. CDR3 residues: CASSTYGGLGNQPQHF. In nucleotides, the CDR3 is TGTGCCAGTAGTACCTATGGGGGTTTAGGTAATCAGCCCCAGCATTTT.

This clonotype was observed at least ten times. The chain is built from TRBV2 and TRBJ2-5; 12 nucleotides match TRBD2. The CDR3 spans 15 residues. V lost 7 bases, J lost 2 bases, and 5 bases stayed unmatched. Germline V gives CDR1 SNHLY, CDR2 FYNNEI. CDR3 coding DNA: TGTGCCAGCACCAGACTAGCGGGGGAACAAGAGACCCAGTACTTC. Encoded protein: CASTRLAGEQETQYF.

As to this clonotype: At one boundary the junction diverges from the germline segment, which might be a read error. The rearrangement links TRBV7-9 to TRBJ1-3; D is perhaps TRBD1 (5 bases). The germline V gene has CDR1 SEHNR and CDR2 FQNEAQ (reference sequence). The CDR3 loop spans 13 amino acids. The CDR3 is CASSTGAGNTIYF. DNA for the CDR3: TGCGCCAGCAGCACAGGAGCTGGAAACACCATATATTTT.

This clonotype showed up many times. The genes are TRBV11-2 and TRBJ2-7; 8 bases match TRBD1. The V and J ends lost 3 bases and 3 bases, in that order; junction bases with no gene match: 1. The CDR3 has 13 residues. Germline-derived CDR1 and CDR2 are SGHAT and FQNNGV. CDR3: CASSLGTGYEQYF. In nucleotides, the CDR3 is TGTGCCAGCAGCTTGGGGACAGGCTACGAGCAGTACTTC.

This clonotype was seen once. V is TRBV5-8 and J is TRBJ1-4; D perhaps matches TRBD1 (6 bases). The CDR3 sequence is 16 residues long. The germline CDR1 and CDR2 sequences are SGHTS and YDEGEE. Trimming removed 3 bases from V and 3 bases from J, with 15 bases in between. The CDR3: CASSSQGGVANEKLFF. Written as DNA, the CDR3 is TGTGCCAGCAGCTCCCAAGGGGGTGTGGCTAATGAAAAACTGTTTTTT.

The chain uses TRBV9 and TRBJ2-6, with D possibly being TRBD1 (5 bases). Looked up from germline, CDR1 is SGDLS and CDR2 is YYNGEE. Trimming removed 0 bases at V and 8 bases at J, with 6 bases between. This CDR3 has 13 residues. CDR3 residues: CASSVAGTNVLTF. The CDR3, as DNA: TGTGCCAGCAGCGTAGCAGGGACCAACGTCCTGACTTTC.

In its sample, this clonotype was seen many times. The genes are TRBV10-3 and TRBJ1-1; 10 bases are a match to TRBD1. From germline, CDR1 is ENHRY and CDR2 SYGVKD. V dropped 5 bases and J dropped 11; count of bases not matched to a gene: 14. This CDR3 contains 15 residues. The CDR3 is CAISTTGTGVIRAFF. In DNA form, the CDR3 reads TGTGCCATCAGTACTACCGGGACAGGGGTGATACGGGCTTTCTTT.

This chain links TRBV29-1 with TRBJ2-3, with D possibly called TRBD1 or TRBD2 (5 bases each). The CDR3 has 15 amino acids. Trimming removed 1 base at V and 2 bases at J, with 13 bases between. Germline V CDR1 and CDR2: SQVTM, ANQGSEA. CDR3: CSVEGGRENTDTQYF. CDR3 in DNA: TGCAGCGTTGAAGGCGGCAGGGAGAACACAGATACGCAGTATTTT.

This clonotype occurred many times. The chain is built from TRBV7-2 and TRBJ2-7, with 9 bases fitting TRBD2. This CDR3 is 13 amino acids long. V shed 8 bases and J 3 bases; nucleotides not matched to a gene: 5. Germline CDR1 SGHTA, CDR2 FQGNSA. This CDR3 reads CASGGAGGYEQYF. DNA for the CDR3: TGTGCCAGCGGGGGAGCGGGGGGCTACGAGCAGTACTTC. Supplemented by reference TRBV7-2 and TRBJ2-7, the full variable domain reads GAGVSQSPSNKVTEKGKDVELRCDPISGHTALYWYRQSLGQGLEFLIYFQGNSAPDKSGLPSDRFSAERTGGSVSTLTIQRTQQEDSAVYLCASGGAGGYEQYFGPGTRLTVT.

Remarks on this clonotype: A read error may produce the germline difference seen at one junction end. This chain links TRBV9 with TRBJ2-5; TRBD2 agrees at 10 bases. Germline loops: CDR1 SGDLS, CDR2 YYNGEE. CDR3 size: 15 residues. The CDR3 loop reads CASSPGLAWVETQDF. The CDR3 nucleotides are TGTGCCAGCAGCCCGGGACTAGCGTGGGTAGAGACCCAGGACTTC.

The sample holds many counts of this clonotype. The V and J genes are TRBV7-2 and TRBJ2-7; TRBD1 agrees at 7 bases. Germline assignment: CDR1 SGHTA and CDR2 FQGNSA. The CDR3 contains 15 residues. V shed 2 bases, J shed 2 bases, and the junction held 6 bases outside the gene matches. This chain's CDR3 is CASSLQQGRTYEQYF. CDR3 sequence (DNA): TGTGCCAGCAGCTTACAACAGGGGCGAACCTACGAGCAGTACTTC.

The genes are TRBV19 and TRBJ1-1, with 8 bases fitting TRBD1. Germline V gene lookup returns CDR1 LNHDA and CDR2 SQIVND (reference sequence). The ends lost 6 bases at V and 0 bases at J; junction bases unmatched: 12. The CDR3 is 17 residues long. The CDR3 sequence is CASREIGTGGMNTEAFF. The CDR3 bases are TGTGCCAGTAGAGAAATCGGGACAGGAGGAATGAACACTGAAGCTTTCTTT.

The chain is built from TRBV15 and TRBJ1-6, with 9 nucleotides matching TRBD1. CDR1 LNHNV and CDR2 YYDKDF come from the germline V gene (reference sequence). CDR3 size: 16 residues. V shed 3 bases and J 7 bases; nucleotides not matched to a gene: 7. For the CDR3, the DNA is TGTGCCACCAGCAGGGACCGGACAGGGGAAAATTCACCCCTCCACTTT. Its protein product is CATSRDRTGENSPLHF.

The chain couples TRBV25-1 to TRBJ2-2; D may match TRBD1 or TRBD2 (6 bases each). The V gene's germline CDR1 is MGHDK and CDR2 SYGVNS. Trimming pared 4 bases from V and 4 bases from J, leaving 19 bases between. This CDR3 has 17 amino acids. CDR3 DNA sequence: TGTGCCAGCAGTGCTAGGGGGGCCCACACCGGCACCGGGGAGCTGTTTTTT. Translation: CASSARGAHTGTGELFF. Full variable domain (rest looked up from reference TRBV25-1 and TRBJ2-2): EADIYQTPRYLVIGTGKKITLECSQTMGHDKMYWYQQDPGMELHLIHYSYGVNSTEKGDLSSESTVSRIRTEHFPLTLESARPSHTSQYLCASSARGAHTGTGELFFGEGSRLTVL.

The table lists this clonotype with a count of one. The J gene is TRBJ2-5, the V gene TRBV7-9; TRBD2 might be the D (5 bases). Germline loops: CDR1 SEHNR, CDR2 FQNEAQ (reference sequence). CDR3 length: 14 amino acids. Trimming took 8 bases from V and 4 from J, leaving 17 bases between them. CDR3 protein: CASSPDYVGETQYF. DNA of the CDR3: TGTGCCAGCTCACCAGACTATGTGGGAGAGACCCAGTACTTC.

The chain carries TRBV15 and TRBJ1-4; 12 nucleotides match TRBD1. The germline CDR1 and CDR2 sequences are LNHNV and YYDKDF (reference sequence). The CDR3 has 15 residues. Trimming cost V 4 bases and J 8 bases; bases outside gene matches: 5. The CDR3 loop reads CATSITGTGGEKLFF. The CDR3 DNA reads TGTGCCACCAGCATTACCGGGACAGGGGGCGAAAAACTGTTTTTT.

This clonotype was observed at least ten times. The chain has TRBV14 and TRBJ1-2; D ambiguous. The CDR3 totals 13 residues. Deletions cut 4 bases from V and 4 bases from J, with 10 bases between. Germline CDR1 SGHDN, CDR2 FVKESK. The CDR3 DNA follows: TGTGCCAGCAGCCCTGGTATTCTCTATGGCTACACCTTC. This gives the protein CASSPGILYGYTF.

This clonotype was detected a few times. The chain links TRBV20-1 to TRBJ2-7; the match to TRBD2 covers 7 bases. The length of the CDR3 is 16 residues. Per the germline V gene, CDR1 is DFQATT and CDR2 is SNEGSKA (reference sequence). J was trimmed by 2 bases and V by 1 base; bases with no gene match: 11. This chain's CDR3 is CSARGSGRGRAYEQYF. The CDR3 DNA follows: TGCAGTGCTAGAGGGTCAGGGCGGGGGAGGGCCTACGAGCAGTACTTC.

In this sample, this clonotype turned up a few times. The V gene is TRBV11-2, the J gene TRBJ1-1, with a possible D match to TRBD1 (5 bases). V was pared by 0 bases and J by 1 base, with 12 bases between. The CDR3 totals 16 residues. The germline V gene has CDR1 SGHAT and CDR2 FQNNGV. The CDR3 is CASSLEPGMRNTEAFF. As DNA, the CDR3 is TGTGCCAGCAGCTTAGAACCAGGGATGCGGAACACTGAAGCTTTCTTT. The whole variable domain, remainder taken from reference TRBV11-2 and TRBJ1-1, is EAGVAQSPRYKIIEKRQSVAFWCNPISGHATLYWYQQILGQGPKLLIQFQNNGVVDDSQLPKDRFSAERLKGVDSTLKIQPAKLEDSAVYLCASSLEPGMRNTEAFFGQGTRLTVV.

The chain recombines TRBV15 with TRBJ2-5; 14 bases map to TRBD2. V lost 5 bases to trimming and J lost 5 bases; unmatched junction nucleotides: 7. The CDR3 contains 16 residues. Germline V gene lookup returns CDR1 LNHNV and CDR2 YYDKDF (reference sequence). CDR3 DNA sequence: TGTGCCACCAGCCCAAGAGGGACTAGCGGGAGTGAGACCCAGTACTTC. This sequence encodes CATSPRGTSGSETQYF. Supplemented by reference TRBV15 and TRBJ2-5, the full variable domain reads DAMVIQNPRYQVTQFGKPVTLSCSQTLNHNVMYWYQQKSSQAPKLLFHYYDKDFNNEADTPDNFQSRRPNTSFCFLDIRSPGLGDTAMYLCATSPRGTSGSETQYFGPGTRLLVL.

This sequence joins TRBV7-6 and TRBJ1-5; possibly TRBD1 for D (5 bases). This CDR3 spans 15 amino acids. Per germline, CDR1 SGHVS and CDR2 FNYEAQ. V lost 1 base and J 4 bases, leaving 11 bases between the germline ends. CDR3 in amino acids: CASSLGGFGNQPQHF. The CDR3 DNA sequence: TGTGCCAGCAGCTTAGGGGGGTTTGGTAATCAGCCCCAGCATTTT.

This chain joins TRBV11-2 and TRBJ1-2; weak D call: TRBD1 (5 bases). Per the germline V gene, CDR1 is SGHAT and CDR2 is FQNNGV. The CDR3 is 14 residues long. Trimming stripped 5 bases from V and 6 bases from J, with 16 bases between. CDR3 in amino acids: CASSRPRDGDGYTF. As DNA, the CDR3 is TGTGCCAGCAGCCGACCCCGGGACGGCGATGGCTACACCTTC.

This clonotype was detected many times. The V gene is TRBV2, the J gene TRBJ2-5; D perhaps matches TRBD1 (7 bases). From germline, CDR1 is SNHLY and CDR2 FYNNEI. This CDR3 is 14 amino acids long. Trimming pared 7 bases from V and 5 bases from J, leaving 17 bases between. The CDR3, as DNA: TGTGCCAGCACCAGGGGGGTTTTCGAGGAGACCCAGTACTTC. This sequence encodes CASTRGVFEETQYF.

The rearrangement uses TRBV7-9 and TRBJ1-2; D is possibly TRBD1 (5 bases). In germline, CDR1 is SEHNR, CDR2 FQNEAQ (reference sequence). The V end was cut by 5 bases, the J end by 4 bases, with 20 bases between. The CDR3 length is 16 residues. DNA of the CDR3: TGTGCCAGCAGCCAAGATGGCGCACAGGCCACCTATGGCTACACCTTC. This translates into CASSQDGAQATYGYTF.

Ten or more counts support this clonotype. The rearrangement links TRBV2 to TRBJ1-2, with 10 bases aligning to TRBD1. CDR3 size: 15 residues. V shed 4 bases and J 6 bases; nucleotides not matched to a gene: 8. The germline CDR1 and CDR2 sequences are SNHLY and FYNNEI. CDR3: CASSAPDRGQDGYTF. DNA for the CDR3: TGTGCCAGCAGTGCCCCTGACAGGGGGCAGGATGGCTACACCTTC.

The chain links TRBV7-9 to TRBJ1-3, with D hard to call. Germline V gene data show CDR1 as SEHNR and CDR2 as FQNEAQ (reference sequence). The CDR3 is made up of 15 amino acids. V dropped 1 base and J dropped 0 bases, with 7 bases sitting between them. CDR3 nucleotide sequence: TGTGCCAGCAGCTTAGTACGGAACTCTGGAAACACCATATATTTT. It specifies CASSLVRNSGNTIYF. Full variable domain (missing parts from reference TRBV7-9 and TRBJ1-3): DTGVSQNPRHKITKRGQNVTFRCDPISEHNRLYWYRQTLGQGPEFLTYFQNEAQLEKSRLLSDRFSAERPKGSFSTLEIQRTEQGDSAMYLCASSLVRNSGNTIYFGEGSWLTVV.

As regards this clonotype: Because the CDR3 is missing its conserved closing phenylalanine or tryptophan, this is likely a read error. The rearrangement uses TRBV10-3 and TRBJ2-7; TRBD2 might be the D (5 bases). Germline V gene lookup returns CDR1 ENHRY and CDR2 SYGVKD. The CDR3 runs 13 residues. For the CDR3, the DNA is TGTGCTAGAGTAGCGCCGAGCTCCTACGAGCAGTACCTC. Protein: CARVAPSSYEQYL.